This T cell receptor (beta chain) was sequenced in a study of CD8 T cells in ankylosing spondylitis. The germline CDR1 and CDR2 sequences are SGHDT and YYEEEE. V was cut by 4 bases and J by 0 bases, with 16 bases left in between. The CDR3 runs 16 residues. One entry per CDR3 protein results from TCRdb running MiXCR on the 5' RACE reads. The sample yields 150,000 to 250,000 distinct CDR3 sequences, 9.5% to 15% seen once. The TCR sequence derives from a male donor with ankylosing spondylitis or in good health (not recorded which). The rearrangement uses TRBV5-6 and TRBJ2-5; D perhaps matches TRBD2 (5 bases). Sequencing input: blood, either unsorted or a sorted T cell fraction (not recorded which). The CDR3 sequence is CASSTSLGLYQETQYF. CDR3 nucleotides: TGTGCCAGCAGCACCTCACTAGGGCTGTACCAAGAGACCCAGTACTTC.